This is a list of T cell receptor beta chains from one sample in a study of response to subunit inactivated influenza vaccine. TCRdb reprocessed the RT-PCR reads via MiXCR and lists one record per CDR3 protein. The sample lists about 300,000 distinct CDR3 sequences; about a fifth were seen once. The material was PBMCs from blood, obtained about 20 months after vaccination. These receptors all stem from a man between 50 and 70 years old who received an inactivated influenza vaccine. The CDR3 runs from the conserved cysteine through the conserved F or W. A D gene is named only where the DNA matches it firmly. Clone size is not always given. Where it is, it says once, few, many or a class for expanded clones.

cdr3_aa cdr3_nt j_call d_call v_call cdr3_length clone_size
CASSQVQEPEAFF TGTGCCAGCAGCCAAGTCCAGGAACCGGAAGCTTTCTTT TRBJ1-1 - TRBV4-2 13 few
CASSGRGAPSYEQYF TGCGCCAGCAGTGGCCGAGGAGCCCCATCCTACGAGCAGTACTTC TRBJ2-7 - TRBV23-1 15 -
CASSSDRPEAFF TGCGCCAGCAGCTCGGACAGACCCGAAGCTTTCTTT TRBJ1-1 - TRBV5-1 12 many
CSVETGRPISGNTIYF TGCAGCGTTGAAACGGGCAGACCCATCTCTGGAAACACCATATATTTT TRBJ1-3 - TRBV29-1 16 few
CASRLTGFDEQYF TGTGCCAGCAGACTGACAGGGTTCGACGAGCAGTACTTC TRBJ2-7 TRBD1 TRBV7-9 13 -
CASSSRGTGVSYEQYF TGTGCCAGCAGCTCACGTGGGACAGGGGTCTCCTACGAGCAGTACTTC TRBJ2-7 TRBD1 TRBV5-4 16 -
CASSQGVAARDEQFF TGCGCCAGCAGCCAAGGTGTCGCGGCGAGGGATGAGCAGTTCTTC TRBJ2-1 - TRBV4-3 15 -
CSLFRGAEAFF TGCAGCCTCTTCCGAGGAGCTGAAGCTTTCTTT TRBJ1-1 - TRBV20-1 11 few
CASSSGRIAYNEQFF TGTGCCAGCAGCTCGGGACGGATCGCCTACAATGAGCAGTTCTTC TRBJ2-1 - TRBV7-9 15 -
CASSPRLDRVGYGYTF TGTGCCAGCAGCCCCCGCCTTGACAGGGTTGGGTATGGCTACACCTTC TRBJ1-2 TRBD1 TRBV11-2 16 -
CASSHPFSGGHNEQFF TGTGCCAGCAGCCATCCCTTTAGCGGAGGGCACAATGAGCAGTTCTTC TRBJ2-1 - TRBV4-2 16 few
CSASRMFSPLHF TGCAGTGCTAGTCGAATGTTTTCACCCCTCCACTTT TRBJ1-6 - TRBV20-1 12 -
CASSLRDRGLSEQYF TGTGCCAGCAGTCTACGGGACAGGGGGTTGTCCGAGCAGTACTTC TRBJ2-7 TRBD1 TRBV12-3/TRBV12-4 15 -
CASSQGPGGDYNEQFF TGCGCCAGCAGCCAAGGGCCGGGGGGGGACTACAATGAGCAGTTCTTC TRBJ2-1 TRBD2 TRBV4-3 16 once
CASSLGPGRMNTEAFF TGTGCCAGCAGTCTAGGACCCGGACGGATGAACACTGAAGCTTTCTTT TRBJ1-1 - TRBV6-1 16 few
CASSFNPGALGFPIYF TGTGCCAGCAGTTTTAACCCCGGGGCCCTCGGTTTCCCCATATATTTT TRBJ1-3 - TRBV12-3/TRBV12-4 16 few
CASSSPGGGYEQYF TGTGCCAGCAGCTCCCCCGGCGGGGGCTACGAGCAGTACTTC TRBJ2-7 TRBD2 TRBV7-2 14 -
CASSSGPWDTEAFF TGTGCCAGCAGCTCCGGACCTTGGGACACTGAAGCTTTCTTT TRBJ1-1 - TRBV7-2 14 -
CASSAQGGSNQPQHF TGTGCCAGCAGTGCACAGGGTGGGAGCAATCAGCCCCAGCATTTT TRBJ1-5 - TRBV3-1 15 many
CASSRWGGDEKLFF TGCGCCAGCAGCCGGTGGGGCGGGGATGAAAAGCTGTTTTTT TRBJ1-4 - TRBV4-1 14 -
CASSDWGASNQPQHF TGTGCCAGCAGTGATTGGGGGGCGAGCAATCAGCCCCAGCATTTT TRBJ1-5 - TRBV6-1 15 many
CASSLGPLNSPLHF TGCGCCAGCAGCCTGGGACCGCTTAATTCACCCCTCCACTTT TRBJ1-6 - TRBV5-1 14 -
CASTVPPGQGNTEAFF TGTGCCAGCACCGTCCCCCCGGGACAGGGGAACACTGAAGCTTTCTTT TRBJ1-1 TRBD1 TRBV28 16 -
CASSRNREGYGYTF TGTGCCAGCAGCCGCAACCGGGAAGGCTATGGCTACACCTTC TRBJ1-2 - TRBV3-1 14 few
CASSLPTGAEAFF TGCGCCAGCAGCTTGCCTACAGGGGCTGAAGCTTTCTTT TRBJ1-1 TRBD1 TRBV5-1 13 -
CASSPRTSSTTDTQYF TGTGCCAGCAGCCCGCGGACTAGTTCCACCACAGATACGCAGTATTTT TRBJ2-3 TRBD2 TRBV7-2 16 -
CSARSRGATQYF TGCAGTGCTAGGAGCAGAGGAGCCACCCAGTACTTC TRBJ2-5 - TRBV20-1 12 -
CASSEVRNSPLHF TGTGCCAGCAGTGAAGTTCGGAATTCACCCCTCCACTTT TRBJ1-6 - TRBV6-4 13 many
CASSKTGGYDEQFF TGTGCCAGCAGCAAAACAGGGGGGTACGATGAGCAGTTCTTC TRBJ2-1 TRBD1 TRBV7-6 14 -
CASSQVRVNTEAFF TGTGCCAGCAGCCAAGTCAGGGTGAACACTGAAGCTTTCTTT TRBJ1-1 - TRBV3-1 14 few
CASGHPQGIDSPLHF TGTGCTAGTGGTCACCCACAGGGTATTGATTCACCCCTCCACTTT TRBJ1-6 - TRBV12-5 15 few
CASSQGATGLFF TGTGCCAGCAGCCAAGGGGCCACGGGACTGTTTTTT TRBJ1-4 - TRBV3-1 12 many
CASSPPWRTPNTGELFF TGTGCCAGCAGCCCCCCCTGGCGGACACCGAACACCGGGGAGCTGTTTTTT TRBJ2-2 - TRBV11-2 17 few
CSALGASGRLNTGELFF TGCAGCGCCCTGGGGGCTAGCGGGAGGCTGAACACCGGGGAGCTGTTTTTT TRBJ2-2 TRBD2 TRBV29-1 17 many
CSARGAQETQYF TGCAGCGCGCGGGGGGCCCAAGAGACCCAGTACTTC TRBJ2-5 TRBD2 TRBV29-1 12 once
CASSLGDLPGRNEQFF TGTGCCAGCAGTTTAGGGGACCTTCCTGGTCGGAATGAGCAGTTCTTC TRBJ2-1 - TRBV12-3/TRBV12-4 16 once
CASSYRQGINSPLHF TGTGCCAGCAGTTACCGACAGGGGATTAATTCACCCCTCCACTTT TRBJ1-6 TRBD1 TRBV6-5 15 many
CASSSTSRGTEAFF TGCGCCAGCAGCTCCACCTCCAGGGGTACTGAAGCTTTCTTT TRBJ1-1 - TRBV5-1 14 many
CSARELGTVYEQYF TGCAGTGCTAGAGAGCTTGGGACAGTATACGAGCAGTACTTC TRBJ2-7 TRBD1 TRBV20-1 14 few
CASGPGLADTGELFF TGTGCTAGTGGTCCCGGACTAGCGGACACCGGGGAGCTGTTTTTT TRBJ2-2 TRBD2 TRBV12-5 15 few
CASSVGPQGAEQYF TGTGCCAGCAGCGTCGGCCCACAGGGGGCCGAGCAGTACTTC TRBJ2-7 TRBD1 TRBV7-9 14 few
CASSRQGINEQFF TGTGCCAGCAGCAGACAGGGAATCAATGAGCAGTTCTTC TRBJ2-1 TRBD1 TRBV7-2 13 -
CSLRLAGGTDTQYF TGCAGCCTTAGACTAGCGGGTGGCACAGATACGCAGTATTTT TRBJ2-3 TRBD2 TRBV29-1 14 -
CASSPYSRVGLAKNIQYF TGCGCCAGCAGCCCCTACAGCCGGGTGGGGCTAGCCAAAAACATTCAGTACTTC TRBJ2-4 - TRBV4-3 18 few
CAISESGDGYTF TGTGCCATCAGTGAGTCAGGGGATGGCTACACCTTC TRBJ1-2 - TRBV10-3 12 -
CSAYVPGQGGVGTEAFF TGCAGCGCATACGTTCCGGGACAGGGGGGGGTCGGGACTGAAGCTTTCTTT TRBJ1-1 TRBD1 TRBV29-1 17 -
CAWSVRGIQYF TGTGCCTGGAGTGTACGGGGCATTCAGTACTTC TRBJ2-4 - TRBV30 11 few
CAWSVGGSTDTQYF TGTGCCTGGAGTGTGGGGGGGAGCACAGATACGCAGTATTTT TRBJ2-3 TRBD2 TRBV30 14 -
CAWIYTADARYTF TGTGCCTGGATATACACAGCAGACGCGCGCTACACCTTC TRBJ1-2 - TRBV30 13 few
CSAKQGAAAEAFF TGCAGTGCTAAACAGGGGGCCGCGGCTGAAGCTTTCTTT TRBJ1-1 TRBD1 TRBV20-1 13 -
CASSQLSGGAREQYF TGTGCCAGCAGCCAACTTAGCGGGGGGGCTCGAGAGCAGTACTTC TRBJ2-7 TRBD2 TRBV4-2 15 -
CASSIRGHYEQYF TGTGCCAGTAGTATTCGAGGACACTACGAGCAGTACTTC TRBJ2-7 - TRBV19 13 -
CASSLTGYSNTEAFF TGTGCCAGCAGCTTAACAGGTTATTCAAACACTGAAGCTTTCTTT TRBJ1-1 - TRBV7-2 15 few